The subject of this entry is one T cell receptor (beta chain). Its antigen is not known. From germline, CDR1 is SQVTM and CDR2 ANQGSEA. V gave up 6 bases and J gave up 0 bases, with 18 bases separating them. This CDR3 contains 16 residues. These data originate in a study of cytotoxic CD8 clonotypes in ibrutinib-treated CLL. Turning to the study itself: Researchers reported under twelve relapsed/refractory and some 14 treatment-naive patients, fewer than 18 of them IGHV unmutated. Study conclusions and caveats: Sampling of sustained-remission and progressing patients occurred at differing times. Baseline clonality exceeded age-matched healthy donors and tracked circulating CD8+ T-cell counts.

The repertoire was sequenced with immunoSEQ multiplex PCR; TCRdb's copy has only in-frame clones and lacks some. The sample yields some 290,000 clones, approximately 80% seen once. The sequence came from a human donor with chronic lymphocytic leukemia. V gene TRBV29-1 combines with J gene TRBJ1-3; possible D gene TRBD1, 6 bases. The sequenced sample was PBMCs, obtained before ibrutinib treatment. For the CDR3, the DNA is TGCAGCGTGGGGGCTGGGGGTAGTCCCTCTGGAAACACCATATATTTT. As protein: CSVGAGGSPSGNTIYF.